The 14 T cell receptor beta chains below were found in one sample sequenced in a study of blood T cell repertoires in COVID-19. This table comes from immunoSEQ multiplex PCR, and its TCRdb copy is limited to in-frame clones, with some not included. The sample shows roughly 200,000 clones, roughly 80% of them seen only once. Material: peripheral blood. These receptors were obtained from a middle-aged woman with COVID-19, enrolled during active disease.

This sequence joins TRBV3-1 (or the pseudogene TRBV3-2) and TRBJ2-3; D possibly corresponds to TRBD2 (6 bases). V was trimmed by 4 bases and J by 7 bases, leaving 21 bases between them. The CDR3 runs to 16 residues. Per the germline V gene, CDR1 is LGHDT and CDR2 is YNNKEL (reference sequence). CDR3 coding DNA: TGTGCCAGCAGCCCCCAGGGCGGGGCCAAAACCTATACGCAGTATTTT. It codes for CASSPQGGAKTYTQYF.

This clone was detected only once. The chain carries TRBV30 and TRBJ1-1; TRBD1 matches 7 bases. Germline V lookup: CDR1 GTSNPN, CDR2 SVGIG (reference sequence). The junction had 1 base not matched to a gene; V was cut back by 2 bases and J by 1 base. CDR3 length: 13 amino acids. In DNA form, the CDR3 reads TGTGCCTGGAGTCGACAGGGGAACACTGAAGCTTTCTTT. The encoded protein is CAWSRQGNTEAFF.

This chain's CDR3 is CASSQDRGQGLSGELFF. The CDR3 DNA is TGCGCCAGCAGCCAAGATCGAGGACAGGGTCTGTCGGGGGAGCTGTTTTTT. The chain recombines TRBV4-3 with TRBJ2-2, with TRBD1 matching 8 bases. Germline CDR1 reads LGHNA; CDR2 reads YSLEER. V shed 0 bases, J shed 8 bases, and the junction held 11 bases outside the gene matches. This CDR3 spans 17 amino acids.

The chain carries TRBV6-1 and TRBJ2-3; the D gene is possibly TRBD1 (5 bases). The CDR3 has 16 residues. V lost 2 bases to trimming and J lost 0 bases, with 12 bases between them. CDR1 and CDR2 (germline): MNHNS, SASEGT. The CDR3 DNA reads TGTGCCAGCAGTGAATATGGGGCGATGAGCACAGATACGCAGTATTTT. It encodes CASSEYGAMSTDTQYF.

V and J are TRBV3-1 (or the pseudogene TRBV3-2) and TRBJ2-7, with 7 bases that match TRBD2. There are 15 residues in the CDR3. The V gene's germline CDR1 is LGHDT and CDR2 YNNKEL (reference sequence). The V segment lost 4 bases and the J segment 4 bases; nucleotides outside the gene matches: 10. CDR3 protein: CASSRLRDYRYEQYF. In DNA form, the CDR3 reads TGTGCCAGCAGCCGACTCCGGGACTATAGGTACGAGCAGTACTTC.

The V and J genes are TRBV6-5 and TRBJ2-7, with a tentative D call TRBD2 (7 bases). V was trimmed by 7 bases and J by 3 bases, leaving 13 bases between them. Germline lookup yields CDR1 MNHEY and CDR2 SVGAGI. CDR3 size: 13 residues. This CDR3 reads CASNEGGVYEQYF. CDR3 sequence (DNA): TGTGCCAGCAACGAGGGGGGGGTCTACGAGCAGTACTTC.

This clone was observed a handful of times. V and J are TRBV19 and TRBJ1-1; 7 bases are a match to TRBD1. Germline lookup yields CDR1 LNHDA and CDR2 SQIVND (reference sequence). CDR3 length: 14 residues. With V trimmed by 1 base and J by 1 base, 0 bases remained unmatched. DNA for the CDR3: TGTGCCAGTAGTATAGGACAGGGGAACACTGAAGCTTTCTTT. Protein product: CASSIGQGNTEAFF.

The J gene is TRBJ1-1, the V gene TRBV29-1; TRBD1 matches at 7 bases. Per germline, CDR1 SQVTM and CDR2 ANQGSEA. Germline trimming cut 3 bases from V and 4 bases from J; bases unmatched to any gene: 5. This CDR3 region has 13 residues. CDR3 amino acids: CSVDRAGGTEAFF. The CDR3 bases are TGCAGCGTTGATCGGGCAGGGGGCACTGAAGCTTTCTTT.

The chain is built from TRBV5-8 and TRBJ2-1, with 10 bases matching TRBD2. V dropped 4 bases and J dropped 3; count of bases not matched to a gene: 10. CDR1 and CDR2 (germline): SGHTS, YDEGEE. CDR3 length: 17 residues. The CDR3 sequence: CASSPGIAGGGYNEQFF. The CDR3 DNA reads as TGTGCCAGCAGCCCAGGGATAGCGGGAGGTGGCTACAATGAGCAGTTCTTC.

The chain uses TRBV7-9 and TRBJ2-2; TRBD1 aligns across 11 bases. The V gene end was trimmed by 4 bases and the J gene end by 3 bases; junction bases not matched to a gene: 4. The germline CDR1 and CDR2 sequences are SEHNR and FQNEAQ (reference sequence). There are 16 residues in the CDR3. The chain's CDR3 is CASSSRDRGDTGELFF. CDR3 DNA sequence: TGTGCCAGCAGCTCCCGGGACAGGGGGGACACCGGGGAGCTGTTTTTT.

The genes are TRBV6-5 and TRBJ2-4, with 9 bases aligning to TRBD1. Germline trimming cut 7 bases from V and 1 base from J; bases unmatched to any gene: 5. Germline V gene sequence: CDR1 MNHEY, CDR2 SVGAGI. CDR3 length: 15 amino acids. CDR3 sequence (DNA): TGTGCCAGCATATCGGACAGGGGCGCCAAAAACATTCAGTACTTC. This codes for CASISDRGAKNIQYF.

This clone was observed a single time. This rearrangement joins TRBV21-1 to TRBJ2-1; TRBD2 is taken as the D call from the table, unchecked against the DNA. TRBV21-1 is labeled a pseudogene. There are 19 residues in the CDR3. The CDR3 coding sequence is TGTGCCAGCAGCCCCCGGGGGTTTGAGCCGGGTCACGTCTACAATGAGCAGTTCTTC. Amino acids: CASSPRGFEPGHVYNEQFF.

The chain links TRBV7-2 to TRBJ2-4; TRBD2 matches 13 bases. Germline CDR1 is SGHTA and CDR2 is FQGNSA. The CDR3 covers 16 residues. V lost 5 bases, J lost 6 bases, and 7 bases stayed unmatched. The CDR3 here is CASSPTSGGAGNIQYF. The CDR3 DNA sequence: TGTGCCAGCAGCCCCACTAGCGGGGGGGCGGGAAACATTCAGTACTTC.

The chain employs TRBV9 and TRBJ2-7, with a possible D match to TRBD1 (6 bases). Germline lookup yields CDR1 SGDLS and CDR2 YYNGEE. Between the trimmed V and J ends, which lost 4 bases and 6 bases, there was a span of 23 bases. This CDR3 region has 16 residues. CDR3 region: CASSPQGIALVGEQYF. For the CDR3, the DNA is TGTGCCAGCAGCCCGCAGGGGATTGCATTGGTTGGCGAGCAGTACTTC.